These T cell receptor beta chains were read from a single sample in a study of blood T cells in healthy people across ages. TCRdb re-analysed the 5' RACE reads in MiXCR, keeping a single row per CDR3 protein. The sample holds some 1.8 million distinct CDR3 sequences, 30% to 40% seen once. The sample comprised blood. These receptors were taken from a human donor in good health. Both conserved end residues are part of each CDR3. The D gene is left open where the match is weak. Size tells how often a clone was seen (once, few, many) or the class of an expanded clone, and some rows leave it out.

v_call	d_call	clone_size	j_call	cdr3_nt	cdr3_aa
TRBV12-3/TRBV12-4	-	-	TRBJ2-2	TGTGCCAGCAGTTTGTTCGGGTTGCGGGAGCTGTTTTTT	CASSLFGLRELFF
TRBV5-6	-	few	TRBJ2-3	TGTGCCAGCAGCTTAGACTCGCTAGCAGAGGGAGATACGCAGTATTTT	CASSLDSLAEGDTQYF
TRBV27	TRBD1	-	TRBJ2-3	TGTGCCAGCAGTGGGGAGACAGGGATAAGCACAGATACGCAGTATTTT	CASSGETGISTDTQYF
TRBV5-1	-	few	TRBJ2-3	TGCGCCAGCAGCTTGCAGGAGAGCACAGATACGCAGTATTTT	CASSLQESTDTQYF
TRBV2	-	few	TRBJ1-5	TGTGCCAGCAGTGAAGGGTCAGTGACTGATCAGCCCCAGCATTTT	CASSEGSVTDQPQHF
TRBV7-2	-	-	TRBJ1-2	TGTGCCAGCAGCACTCGCTGGGACTACGGCTACACCTTC	CASSTRWDYGYTF
TRBV27	TRBD1	-	TRBJ2-4	TGTGCCAGCAGTTCCTCTTTACAGGGGCCAGGGGCCAAAAACATTCAGTACTTC	CASSSSLQGPGAKNIQYF
TRBV6-2/TRBV6-3	TRBD1	few	TRBJ2-3	TGTGCCAGCAGAGAAATAGGACAGGGCACAGATACGCAGTATTTT	CASREIGQGTDTQYF
TRBV20-1	-	few	TRBJ2-7	TGCAGTGCTATACCCGGGTGGGAGGACTCCTACGAGCAGTACTTC	CSAIPGWEDSYEQYF
TRBV7-2	TRBD2	-	TRBJ2-1	TGTGCCAGCAGCTACACATCGCGGGGGGATGGGCAGTTCTTC	CASSYTSRGDGQFF
TRBV6-2/TRBV6-3	-	many	TRBJ2-1	TGTGCCAGCAGTGAGGCTTCCCAGAATGAGCAGTTCTTC	CASSEASQNEQFF
TRBV20-1	-	-	TRBJ1-2	TGCAGTTCGACCCGGGGTCGGCATGGCTACACCTTC	CSSTRGRHGYTF
TRBV9	-	-	TRBJ2-7	TGTGCCAGCAGCGTTCCGGACTACGAGCGGTACTTC	CASSVPDYERYF
TRBV7-2	-	-	TRBJ2-3	TGTGCCAGCAGCGGCCGGGCCCACGGAGATACGCAGTATTTT	CASSGRAHGDTQYF
TRBV29-1	-	-	TRBJ1-1	TGCAGCGTTGAAGTTACAGGTTTAAGGACTGAAGCTTTCTTT	CSVEVTGLRTEAFF
TRBV7-8	-	-	TRBJ2-3	TGTGCCAGCAGCTTCCAGATTGGAGCAGATACGCAGTATTTT	CASSFQIGADTQYF